The rows below give T cell receptor beta chains drawn from one sample of a study of identical twins. TCRdb used MiXCR to reprocess the 5' RACE reads, holding one entry per CDR3 protein. Of about 810,000 distinct CDR3 sequences in the sample, roughly 12% were seen once. This same sample was also part of a study on yellow fever vaccine responses in identical twins.

Sequenced: PBMCs. The origin of the receptors is a woman aged 18-29 years in good health. Each CDR3 is given with its conserved first and last residue. A D gene is named only where the DNA matches it firmly. Size values are once, few and many counts, or a class for expanded clones, and some rows have none.

TRBD1 TRBJ2-7 . TRBV4-1 TGCGCCAGCAGCGCAACCGGGACAGCCCGTCCCCCCTACGAGCAGTACTTC CASSATGTARPPYEQYF
. TRBJ2-5 . TRBV5-4 TGTGCCAGCAGCTCGTCGTGGGGAGAGACCCAGTACTTC CASSSSWGETQYF
TRBD2 TRBJ2-7 few TRBV7-8 TGTGCCAGCAGCCCCCAATCACTAGCGGGCGCGAGGGAGCAGTACTTC CASSPQSLAGAREQYF
TRBD1 TRBJ2-1 . TRBV5-1 TGCGCCAGCAGCGACGGACAGGAGTACAATGAGCAGTTCTTC CASSDGQEYNEQFF
. TRBJ2-1 . TRBV7-9 TGTGCCAGCAGCTTAGCTGCACTGGGGGCAAGGAATGAGCAGTTCTTC CASSLAALGARNEQFF
. TRBJ2-3 . TRBV27 TGTGCCAGCAGTTTGGGTCCCATTGAAGATACGCAGTATTTT CASSLGPIEDTQYF
TRBD2 TRBJ2-5 few TRBV5-1 TGCGCCAGCAGCGGCACTAGCGGGGGGATCCAAGAGACCCAGTACTTC CASSGTSGGIQETQYF
. TRBJ2-3 . TRBV5-1 TGCGCCAGCAGCCGAGGGACACTCAGCACAAATACGCAGTATTTT CASSRGTLSTNTQYF
. TRBJ2-7 many TRBV7-9 TGTGCCAGCAGCCCCGACTGGGGTAGGTACGAGCAGTACTTC CASSPDWGRYEQYF
. TRBJ1-3 many TRBV29-1 TGCAGCGTTGAAACCTCTGGAAACACCATATATTTT CSVETSGNTIYF
. TRBJ2-3 few TRBV7-3 TGTGCCAGCAGCTTACGACGCGGGGCCACAGATACGCAGTATTTT CASSLRRGATDTQYF
TRBD1 TRBJ2-5 few TRBV10-3 TGTGCCATCAGCCAATCGGACAGGGGGAAGACCCAGTACTTC CAISQSDRGKTQYF
. TRBJ2-5 few TRBV3-1 TGTGCCAGCAGCCAACGTGGTGGGACTTACCAAGAGACCCAGTACTTC CASSQRGGTYQETQYF
. TRBJ2-2 . TRBV19 TGTGCCAGCACCCTAGTGGCCGGGGAGCTGTTTTTT CASTLVAGELFF
. TRBJ2-7 few TRBV9 TGTGCCAGCAGCGTAGGGGATCTTGGGTCCTACGAGCAGTACTTC CASSVGDLGSYEQYF
. TRBJ1-2 few TRBV6-5 TGTGCCAGCAGTTACGAGTTCGGGAGTGGCTACACCTTC CASSYEFGSGYTF
TRBD1 TRBJ1-5 many TRBV12-3/TRBV12-4 TGTGCCAGCAGTATGGGACAGAGTCAAAATCAGCCCCAGCATTTT CASSMGQSQNQPQHF
. TRBJ2-1 few TRBV4-1 TGCGCCAGCAGCCAAGACGCCTTCGGAAATGAGCAGTTCTTC CASSQDAFGNEQFF
TRBD2 TRBJ2-5 many TRBV20-1 TGCAGTGCTAGGCCCTACCTAGCGGTGGGAGAGACCCAGTACTTC CSARPYLAVGETQYF
. TRBJ2-2 many TRBV9 TGTGCCAGCAGCGTAGGGGACACCGGGGAGCTGTTTTTT CASSVGDTGELFF
TRBD2 TRBJ2-1 . TRBV3-1 TGTGCCAGCAGCCAAGACCCCAGCGGGGGATACAATGAGCAGTTCTTC CASSQDPSGGYNEQFF
. TRBJ1-3 few TRBV4-1 TGCGCCAGCAGCCAAGATTTCTCTGGGGGAAACACCATATATTTT CASSQDFSGGNTIYF
TRBD2 TRBJ2-1 . TRBV2 TGTGCCAGCAGAGCGGGAGGAGACAATGAGCAGTTCTTC CASRAGGDNEQFF
. TRBJ2-5 few TRBV6-1 TGTGCCAGCAGTCCGCGACGGGAGCGGGAGACCCAGTACTTC CASSPRRERETQYF
. TRBJ2-5 . TRBV20-1 TGCAGTGCTAGAGAAGCCGGGACCGGCGGGACCCAGTACTTC CSAREAGTGGTQYF
. TRBJ1-3 . TRBV12-3/TRBV12-4 TGTGCCAGCAGCAACAGGGAATTGAGCACCATATATTTT CASSNRELSTIYF
. TRBJ2-1 . TRBV3-1 TGTGCCAGCAGCCCTAGACAGTCGGGATACAATGAGCAGTTCTTC CASSPRQSGYNEQFF
TRBD1 TRBJ2-7 few TRBV6-1 TGTGCCAGCAACTCCGGGGTAAAACAGGGGACCTCCTACGAGCAGTACTTC CASNSGVKQGTSYEQYF
. TRBJ1-2 few TRBV3-1 TGTGCCAGCAGCGACCGTGGCAGGATAAATGGCTACACCTTC CASSDRGRINGYTF
TRBD1 TRBJ2-1 . TRBV18 TGTGCCAGCTCATTAACGGGGACAGGGGGTTACAATGAGCAGTTCTTC CASSLTGTGGYNEQFF
. TRBJ1-2 few TRBV27 TGTGCCAGCACCCCCGATCCAGGCCGTCACTTATATGGCTACACCTTC CASTPDPGRHLYGYTF
TRBD1 TRBJ2-2 . TRBV25-1 TGTGCCAGCAGTGGGACAGACAGGGACACTATTGGGGAGCTGTTTTTT CASSGTDRDTIGELFF
. TRBJ2-5 . TRBV5-1 TGCGCCAGCGGCGCCCGTCGAGGGCCACAAGAGACCCAGTACTTC CASGARRGPQETQYF
. TRBJ1-1 many TRBV2 TGTGCCAGCAGGGGTGGTGAAGCTTTCTTT CASRGGEAFF
. TRBJ2-1 . TRBV11-2 TGTGCCAGCAGGTTAGAAGTGACAGCCTACAATGAGCAGTTCTTC CASRLEVTAYNEQFF
. TRBJ2-5 . TRBV6-2/TRBV6-3 TGTGCCAGCAGTTACCTCCCCGGCGTTAGCCAAGAGACCCAGTACTTC CASSYLPGVSQETQYF
TRBD1 TRBJ2-5 many TRBV24-1 TGTGCCACCAGTGACCCATCTGCACAGGGGGTCCTCCAAGAGACCCAGTACTTC CATSDPSAQGVLQETQYF
. TRBJ1-4 . TRBV12-3/TRBV12-4 TGTGCCAGCAGTTCGGGGGCTAATGAAAAACTGTTTTTT CASSSGANEKLFF
. TRBJ1-2 . TRBV12-3/TRBV12-4 TGTGCCAGCAGTTTATTAGCTAGAGGTTTGGCCTCCATTAACTATGGCTACACCTTC CASSLLARGLASINYGYTF
TRBD1 TRBJ2-5 few TRBV10-1 TGCGCCAGCACCAAGGGACAGGCCCAGACGTACCAAGAGACCCAGTACTTC CASTKGQAQTYQETQYF
TRBD2 TRBJ2-1 few TRBV5-6 TGTGCCAGCAGCTCGGCGGGGGTTCCCCTATTAGGTGAGCAGTTCTTC CASSSAGVPLLGEQFF
. TRBJ2-1 many TRBV29-1 TGCAGCGTTGGGCAGACTAGTTCCTACAATGAGCAGTTCTTC CSVGQTSSYNEQFF
. TRBJ1-2 . TRBV6-5 TGTGCCAGCATGGGGAATGTCAATGGCTACACCTTC CASMGNVNGYTF
. TRBJ1-5 few TRBV18 TGTGCCAGCTCACCAGATCGAGGTTTCAATCAGCCCCAGCATTTT CASSPDRGFNQPQHF
. TRBJ1-5 . TRBV20-1 TGCAGTGCCCCGAGGGGCAGCAATCAGCCCCAGCATTTT CSAPRGSNQPQHF
. TRBJ2-1 . TRBV6-4 TGTGCCAGCAGTGACGATAATAGCGCGAACAATGAGCAGTTCTTC CASSDDNSANNEQFF
. TRBJ1-4 . TRBV4-1 TGCGCCAGCAGCCAAATACAGGGTTATGGTGAAAAACTGTTTTTT CASSQIQGYGEKLFF
. TRBJ2-6 . TRBV5-1 TGCGCCAGCAGCTTGGACCGGCCCGGGGCCAACGTCCTGACTTTC CASSLDRPGANVLTF
. TRBJ2-1 . TRBV7-2 TGTGCCAGCAGGTTAGGGACTGGATGGTCTGAGCAGTTCTTC CASRLGTGWSEQFF
TRBD1 TRBJ2-1 . TRBV7-9 TGTGCCAGCAGCCCTAGGGACAGACCTGCTGAGCAGTTCTTC CASSPRDRPAEQFF
TRBD1 TRBJ2-3 once TRBV7-8 TGTGCCAGCAGCCCGCAGGGACAGTCAGATACGCAGTATTTT CASSPQGQSDTQYF
. TRBJ2-7 . TRBV12-5 TGTGCTAGTGGTTCGGTTCTGGCCGGCGAGCAGTACTTC CASGSVLAGEQYF
. TRBJ2-7 . TRBV29-1 TGCAGCCTTGCTGAGGGAGGAGGGGGCGAGCAGTACTTC CSLAEGGGGEQYF
. TRBJ1-1 . TRBV12-3/TRBV12-4 TGTGCCAGCATTGGCGTCAACACTGAAGCTTTCTTT CASIGVNTEAFF
. TRBJ2-2 . TRBV27 TGTGCCAGCAGTTTTGAGGGTCCCTACGCGAACACCGGGGAGCTGTTTTTT CASSFEGPYANTGELFF
. TRBJ2-1 . TRBV13 TGTGCCAGCAGCTTATATGTGGGAGATCTAATTAAGGTCAATGAGCAGTTCTTC CASSLYVGDLIKVNEQFF
. TRBJ2-2 few TRBV4-1 TGCGCCAGCAGCCAAGTACAGGGAAACACCGGGGAGCTGTTTTTT CASSQVQGNTGELFF
. TRBJ2-3 . TRBV7-2 TGTGCCAGCAGCTCCAGGGCTACGCAGTATTTT CASSSRATQYF
. TRBJ2-1 many TRBV4-1 TGCGCCAGCAGCCCAAGTGACAATGAGCAGTTCTTC CASSPSDNEQFF
. TRBJ2-7 few TRBV7-9 TGTGCCAGCAGCTTAATGGGCGGAACCTACGAGCAGTACTTC CASSLMGGTYEQYF